This T cell receptor beta chain was recovered during a study of T cells in Graves' hyperthyroidism and ophthalmopathy. Study-wide context: Upon initial diagnosis and before any treatment, peripheral blood was collected.

The CDR3 regions of TCR beta were amplified from RNA transcripts. The TCR CDR3 was amplified in a first-round RT-PCR using the HTBI primer set. TCRdb passed the multiplex PCR reads through MiXCR, listing each CDR3 protein once. The repertoire consists of about 600,000 distinct CDR3 sequences, with approximately 15% occurring once and the leading ten covering roughly 3.3%. This clonotype was recorded at least ten times. The target antigen is unknown. Broader study findings: Median prediction lead before ophthalmopathy onset was around 7 months with the model.

Patients were excluded for uncontrolled infection, other autoimmune disease, pregnancy or lactation. This CDR3 is 18 amino acids long. V lost 4 bases to trimming and J lost 7 bases; unmatched junction nucleotides: 17. This chain connects TRBV5-7 to TRBJ2-7; 13 bases match TRBD2. TRBV5-7 is labeled an ORF, and its function is uncertain. The sequenced sample was blood. This TCR was recovered from a woman between 35 and 50 years old with Graves' ophthalmopathy. This CDR3 reads CASSPLGLAGAVSSEQYF. The CDR3 region has the DNA TGTGCCAGCAGCCCGTTAGGACTAGCGGGAGCTGTCTCTAGTGAGCAGTACTTC.